Each of the 19 T cell receptor beta chains below was sequenced from the same sample in a study of blood T cell repertoires in COVID-19 (dated by TCRdb to 2020 to 2021). The protocol used for the library was the immunoSEQ multiplex PCR assay. As stored in TCRdb, this immuneACCESS dataset retains in-frame rearrangements with V and J assigned. A fraction of the clones does not appear; measured against another copy, unresolved V genes explain less than half of the discrepancy, and the remainder lacks a known reason. The sample has about 50,000 clones on record, nearly 85% of them singletons. In total, the top ten clones hold 16% of the sample. The specimen was peripheral blood. These receptors all come from a middle-aged man with acute or convalescent COVID-19.

The chain has TRBV7-9 and TRBJ2-2; 9 bases are a match to TRBD2. V was pared by 3 bases and J by 5 bases, with 7 bases of the junction left unmatched. The germline CDR1 and CDR2 sequences are SEHNR and FQNEAQ (reference sequence). The CDR3 loop spans 16 amino acids. The DNA of the CDR3 is TGTGCCAGCAGCTTTCGCGGGGGGGCTAGAACCGGGGAGCTGTTTTTT. Translation gives CASSFRGGARTGELFF.

The V and J genes are TRBV19 and TRBJ2-7; D is perhaps TRBD1 (6 bases). The CDR3 runs to 14 residues. V dropped 6 bases and J dropped 2 bases, with 14 bases sitting between them. Per germline, CDR1 LNHDA and CDR2 SQIVND (reference sequence). The CDR3 DNA sequence: TGTGCCAGTAGCCGACAGGTGGACCCCTACGAGCAGTACTTC. As protein: CASSRQVDPYEQYF.

The chain is built from TRBV18 and TRBJ1-2; D possibly corresponds to TRBD1 (6 bases). The CDR3 consists of 14 residues. Per the germline V gene, CDR1 is KGHSH and CDR2 is LQKENI. V dropped 3 bases and J dropped 6 bases, with 14 bases sitting between them. As DNA, the CDR3 is TGTGCCAGCTCACCGACGGACAGTGGAAATGGCTACACCTTC. Its translation: CASSPTDSGNGYTF. The entire variable domain, with the rest obtained from reference TRBV18 and TRBJ1-2, is as follows: NAGVMQNPRHLVRRRGQEARLRCSPMKGHSHVYWYRQLPEEGLKFMVYLQKENIIDESGMPKERFSAEFPKEGPSILRIQQVVRGDSAAYFCASSPTDSGNGYTFGSGTRLTVV.

V is TRBV3-1 (or the pseudogene TRBV3-2) and J is TRBJ1-1; D unclear. Germline V CDR1 and CDR2: LGHDT, YNNKEL (reference sequence). CDR3 length equals 15 residues. V was shortened by 4 bases and J by 5 bases, with 17 bases between the two germline ends. The CDR3 loop reads CASSPPRPGSTEAFF. In nucleotides, the CDR3 is TGTGCCAGCAGCCCACCTCGGCCGGGATCAACTGAAGCTTTCTTT.

The chain couples TRBV5-8 to TRBJ1-2; 8 nucleotides agree with TRBD1. Trimming took 2 bases from V and 13 from J; bases not matched to a gene: 4. CDR1 SGHTS and CDR2 YDEGEE come from the germline V gene. This CDR3 is built from 11 residues. The CDR3 loop reads CASSLWTGSTF. DNA for the CDR3: TGTGCCAGCAGCTTATGGACAGGGAGCACCTTC.

The chain links TRBV5-1 to TRBJ1-1; 11 bases agree with TRBD1. The CDR3 totals 13 residues. The ends lost 3 bases at V and 8 bases at J; junction bases unmatched: 3. Germline CDR1 is SGHRS and CDR2 is YFSETQ. CDR3 nucleotide sequence: TGCGCCAGCAGCTCCCGGGACAGGGGGGAAGCTTTCTTT. Translated: CASSSRDRGEAFF.

The genes are TRBV7-9 and TRBJ2-7, with D perhaps matching TRBD1 (5 bases). The germline V and J ends were trimmed by 1 base and 4 bases, with 11 bases remaining between them. The CDR3 runs to 14 residues. Looked up from germline, CDR1 is SEHNR and CDR2 is FQNEAQ (reference sequence). The CDR3: CASSLEGRAYEQYV. CDR3 nucleotides: TGTGCCAGCAGCTTAGAGGGCAGGGCTTACGAGCAGTACGTC.

This chain joins TRBV6-1 and TRBJ2-7, with TRBD1 matching over 7 bases. The CDR3 extends over 14 amino acids. Per germline, CDR1 MNHNS and CDR2 SASEGT. The junction had 3 bases not matched to a gene; V was cut back by 1 base and J by 3 bases. The CDR3 bases are TGTGCCAGCAGTGAAGGGACAGGCCTCTACGAGCAGTACTTC. Translating gives CASSEGTGLYEQYF.

This chain uses TRBV10-2 with TRBJ1-2; D is possibly TRBD1 (5 bases). This CDR3 is 14 amino acids long. CDR1 and CDR2 (germline): WSHSY, SAAADI. The ends were cut back, 6 bases at V and 3 bases at J, with 14 bases in the middle. CDR3 amino acids: CASSGTELDYGYTF. As DNA, the CDR3 is TGCGCCAGCAGCGGGACTGAACTGGACTATGGCTACACCTTC.

V gene TRBV29-1 combines with J gene TRBJ1-6; no reliable D call. Trimming stripped 2 bases from V and 6 bases from J, with 11 bases between. Germline lookup yields CDR1 SQVTM and CDR2 ANQGSEA. CDR3 length equals 14 residues. CDR3 coding DNA: TGCAGCGTTGAATGGGGTGAGGGTAATTCACCCCTCCACTTT. As protein: CSVEWGEGNSPLHF.

V gene TRBV7-9 combines with J gene TRBJ2-5, with a weak D call TRBD1 (5 bases). Germline V CDR1 and CDR2: SEHNR, FQNEAQ (reference sequence). This CDR3 is 14 amino acids long. The V gene lost 1 base and the J gene lost 3 bases, with 9 bases spanning the gap. The CDR3 sequence: CASSLVLTEETQYF. For the CDR3, the DNA is TGTGCCAGCAGCTTAGTTTTGACAGAAGAGACCCAGTACTTC.

The chain has TRBV18 and TRBJ1-2; 8 bases align to TRBD1. The V segment lost 1 base and the J segment 8 bases; nucleotides outside the gene matches: 9. The CDR3 extends over 15 amino acids. Per germline, CDR1 KGHSH and CDR2 LQKENI. CDR3 loop: CASSPRSGQGEGYTF. For the CDR3, the DNA is TGTGCCAGCTCACCACGCTCCGGACAGGGAGAAGGCTACACCTTC.

This clone showed up just once. This chain links TRBV19 with TRBJ2-2, with TRBD1 as a possible D gene (5 bases). The CDR3 sequence is 13 residues long. Germline-derived CDR1 and CDR2 are LNHDA and SQIVND (reference sequence). Trimming stripped 8 bases from V and 5 bases from J, with 12 bases between. As DNA, the CDR3 is TGTGCCAGTTCGACCCAGGGAACCGGGGAGCTGTTTTTT. Translation gives CASSTQGTGELFF.

This clone was recorded only once. The CDR3 loop is CASRREATNTGELFF. The DNA for the CDR3 is TGTGCCAGCCGGAGGGAGGCTACGAACACCGGGGAGCTGTTTTTT. This rearrangement joins TRBV2 to TRBJ2-2; weak D call: TRBD2 (6 bases). V was shortened by 8 bases and J by 0 bases, with 13 bases between the two germline ends. CDR3 length: 15 amino acids. CDR1 SNHLY and CDR2 FYNNEI come from the germline V gene.

The V and J genes are TRBV13 and TRBJ2-7; 13 nucleotides match TRBD2. This CDR3 spans 14 amino acids. Germline V lookup: CDR1 PRHDT, CDR2 FYEKMQ (reference sequence). V shed 0 bases and J 8 bases; nucleotides not matched to a gene: 1. CDR3 amino acids: CASSLGLAGGQQYV. The CDR3 nucleotides read TGTGCCAGCAGCTTAGGACTAGCGGGGGGGCAGCAGTACGTC.

The rearrangement uses TRBV4-2 and TRBJ1-4, with a weak D call TRBD1 (5 bases). CDR3 size: 15 residues. Per the germline V gene, CDR1 is LGHNA and CDR2 is YNFKEQ. V was pared by 0 bases and J by 3 bases, with 8 bases between. CDR3 protein: CASSQDGGANEKLFF. The CDR3 coding sequence is TGTGCCAGCAGCCAAGATGGGGGGGCTAATGAAAAACTGTTTTTT.

This clone occurred a few times. The V and J genes are TRBV2 and TRBJ2-1; TRBD2 aligns across 10 bases. Germline CDR1 and CDR2: SNHLY and FYNNEI. V lost 9 bases to trimming and J lost 7 bases; unmatched junction nucleotides: 6. The CDR3 covers 13 residues. The CDR3 bases are TGTGCCAGAGGACTAGCGGCCTCAAATGAGCAGTTCTTC. Amino acids: CARGLAASNEQFF.

The rearrangement uses TRBV10-1 and TRBJ2-1, with D hard to call. Germline CDR1 is WNHNN and CDR2 is SYGVQD (reference sequence). This CDR3 is built from 12 residues. Trimming stripped 3 bases from V and 3 bases from J, with 3 bases between. The CDR3 nucleotides read TGCGCCAGCAGTGACTTCTACAATGAGCAGTTCTTC. Its translation is CASSDFYNEQFF.

This clone was seen only a few times. V gene TRBV10-3 combines with J gene TRBJ2-3, with D perhaps matching TRBD2 (6 bases). This CDR3 is built from 12 residues. Germline CDR1 reads ENHRY; CDR2 reads SYGVKD. The V and J ends lost 3 bases and 10 bases respectively, with 11 bases between them. The CDR3 nucleotides are TGTGCCATCAGTGACCGGGAGAATGCGCAGTATTTT. Residues: CAISDRENAQYF.